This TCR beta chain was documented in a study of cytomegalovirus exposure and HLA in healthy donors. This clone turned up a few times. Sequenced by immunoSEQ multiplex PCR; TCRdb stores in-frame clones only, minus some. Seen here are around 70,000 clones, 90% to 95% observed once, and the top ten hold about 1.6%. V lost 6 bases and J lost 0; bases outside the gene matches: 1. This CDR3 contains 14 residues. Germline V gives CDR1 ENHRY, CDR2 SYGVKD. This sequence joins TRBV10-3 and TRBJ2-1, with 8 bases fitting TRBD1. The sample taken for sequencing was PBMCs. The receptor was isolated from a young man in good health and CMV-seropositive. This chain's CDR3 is CAIRGTGSYNEQFF. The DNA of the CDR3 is TGTGCCATCAGAGGGACAGGCTCCTACAATGAGCAGTTCTTC.